The 4 T cell receptor beta chains in this list originate from one sample, sequenced in a study of response to subunit inactivated influenza vaccine. Via MiXCR, TCRdb re-called the RT-PCR reads, giving one row per CDR3 protein. The data contain hundreds of thousands of distinct CDR3 sequences, under 9% of them singletons. This sample comprised PBMCs from blood, obtained around 2 years after vaccination. The source is a man between 45 and 75 years old who received an inactivated influenza vaccine.

The CDR3 DNA is TGCAGTGCTAGAGGGGGGAATCAAGATACGCAGTATTTT. It yields the protein CSARGGNQDTQYF. J is TRBJ2-3 and V is TRBV20-1; the D call may be TRBD1 or TRBD2 (5 bases each). V was cut by 1 base and J by 5 bases, with 10 bases left in between. Germline V gene data show CDR1 as DFQATT and CDR2 as SNEGSKA (reference sequence). There are 13 residues in the CDR3.

This clonotype was picked up many times. This chain links TRBV5-1 with TRBJ2-5; 10 bases are shared with TRBD2. V dropped 5 bases and J dropped 3; count of bases not matched to a gene: 7. CDR3 length: 15 residues. The germline V gene has CDR1 SGHRS and CDR2 YFSETQ. Here the CDR3 DNA reads TGCGCCAGCAGTTTCCATAGCGGGGGGAAAGAGACCCAGTACTTC. It is translated as CASSFHSGGKETQYF.

This clonotype was counted many times. V gene TRBV20-1 combines with J gene TRBJ2-5; 7 bases agree with TRBD1. The CDR3 has 12 amino acids. Germline V gives CDR1 DFQATT, CDR2 SNEGSKA (reference sequence). Trimming removed 5 bases from V and 2 bases from J; junction bases left unmatched: 2. The CDR3 DNA follows: TGCAGTGCTTCCAGGGGGCAAGAGACCCAGTACTTC. This sequence encodes CSASRGQETQYF.

This chain uses TRBV12-3 or TRBV12-4 with TRBJ2-5; D gene ambiguous. This CDR3 is built from 12 residues. Between the trimmed V and J ends, which lost 2 bases and 2 bases, there was a span of 3 bases. In DNA form, the CDR3 reads TGTGCCAGCAGTTTAAAGCAAGAGACCCAGTACTTC. Protein product: CASSLKQETQYF.